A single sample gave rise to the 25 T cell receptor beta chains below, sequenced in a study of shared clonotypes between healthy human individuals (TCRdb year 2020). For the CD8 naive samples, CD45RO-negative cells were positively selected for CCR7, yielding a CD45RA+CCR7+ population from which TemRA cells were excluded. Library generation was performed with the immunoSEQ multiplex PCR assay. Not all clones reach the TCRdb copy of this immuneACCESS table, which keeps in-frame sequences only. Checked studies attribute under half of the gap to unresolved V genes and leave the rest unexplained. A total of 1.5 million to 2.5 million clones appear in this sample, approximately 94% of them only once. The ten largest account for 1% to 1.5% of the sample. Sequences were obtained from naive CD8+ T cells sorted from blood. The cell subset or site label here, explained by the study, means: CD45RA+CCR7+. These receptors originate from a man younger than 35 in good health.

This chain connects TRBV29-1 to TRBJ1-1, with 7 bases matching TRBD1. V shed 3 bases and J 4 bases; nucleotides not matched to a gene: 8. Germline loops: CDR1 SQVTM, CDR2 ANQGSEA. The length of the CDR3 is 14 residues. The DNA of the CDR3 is TGCAGCGTTGATGACAGGGTTTCGGGCACTGAAGCTTTCTTT. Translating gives CSVDDRVSGTEAFF.

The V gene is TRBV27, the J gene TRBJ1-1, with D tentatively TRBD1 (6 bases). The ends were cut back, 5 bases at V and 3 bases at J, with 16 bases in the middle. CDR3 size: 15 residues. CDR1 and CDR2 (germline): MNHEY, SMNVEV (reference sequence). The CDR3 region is CASSTDWGPDTEAFF. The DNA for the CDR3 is TGTGCCAGCAGTACCGATTGGGGGCCGGACACTGAAGCTTTCTTT.

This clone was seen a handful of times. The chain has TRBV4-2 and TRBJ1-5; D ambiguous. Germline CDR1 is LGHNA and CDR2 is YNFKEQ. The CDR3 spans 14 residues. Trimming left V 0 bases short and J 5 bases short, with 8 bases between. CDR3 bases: TGTGCCAGCAGCCAAGATGGGTCCGATCAGCCCCAGCATTTT. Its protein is CASSQDGSDQPQHF.

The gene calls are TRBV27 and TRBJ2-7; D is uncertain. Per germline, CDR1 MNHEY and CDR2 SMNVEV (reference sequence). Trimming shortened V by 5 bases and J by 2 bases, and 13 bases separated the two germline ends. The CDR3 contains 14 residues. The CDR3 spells CASSGSAGAYEQYF. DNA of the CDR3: TGTGCCAGCAGTGGGTCTGCAGGAGCCTACGAGCAGTACTTC.

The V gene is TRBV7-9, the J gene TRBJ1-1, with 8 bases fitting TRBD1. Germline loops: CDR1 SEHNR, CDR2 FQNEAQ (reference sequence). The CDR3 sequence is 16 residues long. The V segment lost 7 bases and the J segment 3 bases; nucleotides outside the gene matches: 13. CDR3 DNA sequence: TGTGCCAGCATCGACATAGGGGAGGACAGGGACACTGAAGCTTTCTTT. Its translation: CASIDIGEDRDTEAFF.

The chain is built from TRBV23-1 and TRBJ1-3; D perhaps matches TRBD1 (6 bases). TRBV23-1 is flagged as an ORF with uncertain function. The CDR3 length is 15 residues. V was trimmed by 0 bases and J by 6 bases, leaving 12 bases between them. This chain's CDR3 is CASSQSSGVINTIYF. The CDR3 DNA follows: TGCGCCAGCAGTCAATCTTCAGGGGTTATAAACACCATATATTTT.

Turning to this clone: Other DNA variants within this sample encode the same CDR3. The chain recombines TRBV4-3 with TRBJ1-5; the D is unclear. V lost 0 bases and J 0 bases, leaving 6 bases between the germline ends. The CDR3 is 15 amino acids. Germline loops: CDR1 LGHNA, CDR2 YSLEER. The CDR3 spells CASSQDTDSNQPQHF. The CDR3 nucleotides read TGCGCCAGCAGCCAAGATACTGATAGCAATCAGCCCCAGCATTTT.

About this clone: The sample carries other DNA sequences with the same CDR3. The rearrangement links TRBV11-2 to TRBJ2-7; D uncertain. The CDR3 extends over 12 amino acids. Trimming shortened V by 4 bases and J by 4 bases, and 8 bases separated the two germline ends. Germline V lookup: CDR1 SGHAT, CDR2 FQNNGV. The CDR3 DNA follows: TGTGCCAGCAGCTCTCTTAGTTACGAGCAGTACTTC. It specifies CASSSLSYEQYF.

The CDR3 bases are TGTGCCAGCAGCTTCTACGGGACAGGGGAAGAGACCCAGTACTTC. Protein product: CASSFYGTGEETQYF. V gene TRBV7-9 combines with J gene TRBJ2-5, with 10 bases aligning to TRBD1. Germline V gene data show CDR1 as SEHNR and CDR2 as FQNEAQ (reference sequence). CDR3 length equals 15 residues. The J segment lost 3 bases and the V segment lost 3 bases, leaving 4 bases of the junction unmatched.

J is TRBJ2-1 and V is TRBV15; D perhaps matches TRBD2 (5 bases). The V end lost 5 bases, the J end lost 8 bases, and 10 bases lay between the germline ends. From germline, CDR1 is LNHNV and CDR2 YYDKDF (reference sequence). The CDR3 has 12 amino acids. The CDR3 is CATSDGVYEQFF. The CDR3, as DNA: TGTGCCACCAGCGACGGGGTTTATGAGCAGTTCTTC.

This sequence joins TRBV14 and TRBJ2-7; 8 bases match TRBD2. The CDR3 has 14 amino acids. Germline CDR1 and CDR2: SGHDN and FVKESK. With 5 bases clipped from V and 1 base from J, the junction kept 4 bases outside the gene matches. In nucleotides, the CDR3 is TGTGCCAGCAGCAAAACTAGCGGATCCTACGAGCAGTACTTC. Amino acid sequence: CASSKTSGSYEQYF.

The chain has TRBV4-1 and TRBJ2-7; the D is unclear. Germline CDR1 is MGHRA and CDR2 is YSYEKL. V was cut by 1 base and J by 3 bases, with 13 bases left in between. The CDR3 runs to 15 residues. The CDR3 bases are TGCGCCAGCAGCCAAGTCCAAGATCCGTACTACGAGCAGTACTTC. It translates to CASSQVQDPYYEQYF.

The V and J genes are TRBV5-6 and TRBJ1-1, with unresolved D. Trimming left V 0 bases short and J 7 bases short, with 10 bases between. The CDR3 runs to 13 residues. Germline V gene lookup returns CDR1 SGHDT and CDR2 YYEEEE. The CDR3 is CASSLEDGIEAFF. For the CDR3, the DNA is TGTGCCAGCAGCTTGGAGGACGGAATTGAAGCTTTCTTT.

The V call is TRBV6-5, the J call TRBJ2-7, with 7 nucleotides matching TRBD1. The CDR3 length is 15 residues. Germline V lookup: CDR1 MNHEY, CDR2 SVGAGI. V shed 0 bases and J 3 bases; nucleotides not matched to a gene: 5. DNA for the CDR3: TGTGCCAGCAGTTACTCAGGGGGCGCCCACTACGAGCAGTACTTC. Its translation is CASSYSGGAHYEQYF.

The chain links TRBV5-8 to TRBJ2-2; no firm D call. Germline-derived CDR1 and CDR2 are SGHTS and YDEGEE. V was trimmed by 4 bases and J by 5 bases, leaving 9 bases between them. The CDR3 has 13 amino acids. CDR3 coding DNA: TGTGCCAGCAGCCCTGAGGTGACCGGGGAGCTGTTTTTT. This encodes CASSPEVTGELFF. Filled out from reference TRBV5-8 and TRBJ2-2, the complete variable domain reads EAGVTQSPTHLIKTRGQQATLRCSPISGHTSVYWYQQALGLGLQFLLWYDEGEERNRGNFPPRFSGRQFPNYSSELNVNALELEDSALYLCASSPEVTGELFFGEGSRLTVL.

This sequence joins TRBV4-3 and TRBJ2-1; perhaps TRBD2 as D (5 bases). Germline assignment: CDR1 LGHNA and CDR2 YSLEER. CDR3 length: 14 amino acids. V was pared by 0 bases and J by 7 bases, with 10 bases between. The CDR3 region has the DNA TGCGCCAGCAGCCAAGATCTCTCGGGGAATGAGCAGTTCTTC. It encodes CASSQDLSGNEQFF.

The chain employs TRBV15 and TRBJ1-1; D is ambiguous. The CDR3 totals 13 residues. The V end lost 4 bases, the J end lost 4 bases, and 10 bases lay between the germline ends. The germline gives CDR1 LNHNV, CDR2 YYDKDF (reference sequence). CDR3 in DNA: TGTGCCACCAGCACGCGAATGGGCACTGAAGCTTTCTTT. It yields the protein CATSTRMGTEAFF.

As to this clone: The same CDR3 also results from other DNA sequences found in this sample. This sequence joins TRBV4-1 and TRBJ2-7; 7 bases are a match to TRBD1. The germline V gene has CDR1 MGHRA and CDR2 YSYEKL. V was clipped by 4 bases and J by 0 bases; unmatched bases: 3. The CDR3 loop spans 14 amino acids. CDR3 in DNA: TGCGCCAGCAGCCCCAGGACAGGCTCCTACGAGCAGTACTTC. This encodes CASSPRTGSYEQYF.

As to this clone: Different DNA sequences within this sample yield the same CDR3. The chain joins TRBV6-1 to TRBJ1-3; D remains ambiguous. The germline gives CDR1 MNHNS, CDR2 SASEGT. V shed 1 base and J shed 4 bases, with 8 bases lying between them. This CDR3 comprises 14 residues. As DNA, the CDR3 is TGTGCCAGCAGTGAAGGGACGTCAGGAAACACCATATATTTT. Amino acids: CASSEGTSGNTIYF.

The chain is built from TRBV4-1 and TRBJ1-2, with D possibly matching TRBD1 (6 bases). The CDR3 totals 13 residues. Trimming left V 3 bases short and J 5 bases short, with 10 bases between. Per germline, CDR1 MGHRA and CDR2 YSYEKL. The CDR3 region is CASSQKTGYGYTF. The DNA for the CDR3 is TGCGCCAGCAGCCAGAAGACAGGATATGGCTACACCTTC.

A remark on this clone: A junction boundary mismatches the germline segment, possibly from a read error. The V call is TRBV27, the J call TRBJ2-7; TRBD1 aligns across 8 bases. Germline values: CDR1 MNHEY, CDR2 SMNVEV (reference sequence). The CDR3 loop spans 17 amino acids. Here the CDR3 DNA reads TGTGCCAGCAGTCTATCGGCCGGGACAGGAGCAACCTACGAGCAGTACTTC. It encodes CASSLSAGTGATYEQYF.

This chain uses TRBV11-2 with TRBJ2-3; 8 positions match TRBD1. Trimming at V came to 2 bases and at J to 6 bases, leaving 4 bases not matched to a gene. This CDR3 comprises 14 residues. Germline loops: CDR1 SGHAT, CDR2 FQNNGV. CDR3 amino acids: CASSLTAGGDTQYF. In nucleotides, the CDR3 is TGTGCCAGCAGCTTAACCGCAGGGGGCGATACGCAGTATTTT.

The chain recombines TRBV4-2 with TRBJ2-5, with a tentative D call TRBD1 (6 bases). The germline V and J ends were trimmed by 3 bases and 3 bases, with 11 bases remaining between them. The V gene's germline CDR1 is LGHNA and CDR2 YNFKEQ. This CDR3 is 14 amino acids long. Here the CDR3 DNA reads TGTGCCAGCAGCCAGGCTGGGGGCGAAGAGACCCAGTACTTC. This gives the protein CASSQAGGEETQYF.

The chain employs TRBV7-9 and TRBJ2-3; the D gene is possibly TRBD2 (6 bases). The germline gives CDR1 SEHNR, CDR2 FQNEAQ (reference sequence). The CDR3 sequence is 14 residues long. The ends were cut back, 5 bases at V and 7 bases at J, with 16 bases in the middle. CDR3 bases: TGTGCCAGCAGCCTGGACTACCTTCCTAATACGCAGTATTTT. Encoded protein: CASSLDYLPNTQYF.

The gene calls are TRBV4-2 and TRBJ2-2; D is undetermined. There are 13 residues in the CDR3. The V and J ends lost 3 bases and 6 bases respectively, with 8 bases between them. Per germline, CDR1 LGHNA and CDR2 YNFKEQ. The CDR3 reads CASSHGLAGELFF. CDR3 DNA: TGTGCCAGCAGCCACGGGCTAGCCGGGGAGCTGTTTTTT.